This T cell receptor (beta chain) was sequenced during a study of graft-versus-host responses after intestinal transplantation. At the level of the study: Recipients received multivisceral, liver-intestinal, or isolated intestinal transplants. Each recipient received anti-thymocyte globulin induction, then tacrolimus and steroids for approximately three years. Overall study findings and caveats: Levels of circulating GvH clones at their peak were associated with early post-transplant HvG declines. Researchers found GvH clones in recipient marrow, and some showed up first in ileum or blood.

Sequencing used immunoSEQ multiplex PCR; TCRdb keeps in-frame clones, though not all of them. Of 90,000 to 150,000 clones listed, 80% to 95% were seen once; the top ten hold 0.095% to 0.15%. CDR3 length: 18 amino acids. Per germline, CDR1 SGDLS and CDR2 YYNGEE. V dropped 3 bases and J dropped 3 bases, with 22 bases sitting between them. Notes on this clone: Its antigen is unidentified.

V usage is TRBV9 and J usage is TRBJ1-5; D is perhaps TRBD1 (6 bases). The sequence was obtained from a human donor who received an intestinal transplant. Sample: unstimulated CD4+ T cells sorted from spleen or lymph node cells, taken before intestinal transplant. This chain's CDR3 is CASSARARGASDNQPQHF. The CDR3 coding sequence is TGTGCCAGCAGCGCCCGCGCTAGGGGGGCTAGTGACAATCAGCCCCAGCATTTT.